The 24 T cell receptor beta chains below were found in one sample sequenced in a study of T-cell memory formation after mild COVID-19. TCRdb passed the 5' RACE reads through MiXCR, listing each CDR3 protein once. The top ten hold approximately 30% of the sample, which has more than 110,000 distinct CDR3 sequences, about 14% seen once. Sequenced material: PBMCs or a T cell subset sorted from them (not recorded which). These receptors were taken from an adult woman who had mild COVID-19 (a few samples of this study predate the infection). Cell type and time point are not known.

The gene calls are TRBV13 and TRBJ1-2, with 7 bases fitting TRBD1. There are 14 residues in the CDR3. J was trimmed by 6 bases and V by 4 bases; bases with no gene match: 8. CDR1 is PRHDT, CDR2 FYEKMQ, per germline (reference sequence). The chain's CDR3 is CASSSTGTAHGYTF. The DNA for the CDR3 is TGTGCCAGCAGCTCCACCGGGACAGCACATGGCTACACCTTC.

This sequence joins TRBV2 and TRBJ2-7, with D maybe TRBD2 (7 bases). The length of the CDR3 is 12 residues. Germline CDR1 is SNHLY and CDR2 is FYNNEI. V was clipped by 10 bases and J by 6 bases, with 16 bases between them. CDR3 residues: CATEGGAGEQYF. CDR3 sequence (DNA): TGTGCCACGGAGGGGGGGGCTGGCGAGCAGTACTTC.

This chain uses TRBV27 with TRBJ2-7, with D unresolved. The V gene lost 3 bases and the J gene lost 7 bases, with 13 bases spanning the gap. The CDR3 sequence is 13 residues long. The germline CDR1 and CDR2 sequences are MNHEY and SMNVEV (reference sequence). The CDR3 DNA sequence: TGTGCCAGCAGTTTTAGCAGTGCGAGGGAGCAGTACTTC. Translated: CASSFSSAREQYF.

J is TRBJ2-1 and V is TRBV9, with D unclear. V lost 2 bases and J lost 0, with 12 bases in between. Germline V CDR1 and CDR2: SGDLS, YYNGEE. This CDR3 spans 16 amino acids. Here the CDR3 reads CASSVDSTSSYNEQFF. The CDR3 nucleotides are TGTGCCAGCAGCGTCGACTCTACGAGCTCCTACAATGAGCAGTTCTTC. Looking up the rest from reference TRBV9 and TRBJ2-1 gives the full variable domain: DSGVTQTPKHLITATGQRVTLRCSPRSGDLSVYWYQQSLDQGLQFLIQYYNGEERAKGNILERFSAQQFPDLHSELNLSSLELGDSALYFCASSVDSTSSYNEQFFGPGTRLTVL.

DNA of the CDR3: TGTGCCAGCAGTGGGGCAGGGGGCTCCTACGAGCAGTACTTC. Its translation: CASSGAGGSYEQYF. V and J are TRBV27 and TRBJ2-7; TRBD1 agrees at 7 bases. The CDR3 runs to 14 residues. The V segment lost 5 bases and the J segment 0 bases; nucleotides outside the gene matches: 4. Germline V gives CDR1 MNHEY, CDR2 SMNVEV (reference sequence).

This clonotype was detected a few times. Written as DNA, the CDR3 is TGTGCCAGCAGCATCATGGGAGGGGGCACCGGGGAGCTGTTTTTT. Its translation is CASSIMGGGTGELFF. This chain joins TRBV11-2 and TRBJ2-2, with D possibly matching TRBD2 (7 bases). The V gene's germline CDR1 is SGHAT and CDR2 FQNNGV. This CDR3 has 15 residues. Trimming took 5 bases from V and 4 from J, leaving 14 bases between them.

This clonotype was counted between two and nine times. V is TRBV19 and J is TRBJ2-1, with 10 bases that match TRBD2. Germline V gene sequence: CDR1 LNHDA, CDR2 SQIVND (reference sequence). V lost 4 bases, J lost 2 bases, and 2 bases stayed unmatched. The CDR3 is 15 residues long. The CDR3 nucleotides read TGTGCCAGTAGTAGGCTAGCGGGGGCCTACAATGAGCAGTTCTTC. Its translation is CASSRLAGAYNEQFF.

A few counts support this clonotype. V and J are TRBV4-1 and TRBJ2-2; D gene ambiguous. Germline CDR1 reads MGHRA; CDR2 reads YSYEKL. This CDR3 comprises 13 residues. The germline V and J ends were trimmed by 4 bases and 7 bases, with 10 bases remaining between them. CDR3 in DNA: TGCGCCAGCAGCCCAGATCGTAGCGGGGAGCTGTTTTTT. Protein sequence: CASSPDRSGELFF.

CDR3 nucleotides: TGTGCCAGCAGGCCGGGACAGCAAAACATTCAGTACTTC. The encoded protein is CASRPGQQNIQYF. This sequence joins TRBV6-5 and TRBJ2-4, with TRBD1 identical over 7 bases. V dropped 6 bases and J dropped 5; count of bases not matched to a gene: 4. Germline CDR1 is MNHEY and CDR2 is SVGAGI. The CDR3 length is 13 residues.

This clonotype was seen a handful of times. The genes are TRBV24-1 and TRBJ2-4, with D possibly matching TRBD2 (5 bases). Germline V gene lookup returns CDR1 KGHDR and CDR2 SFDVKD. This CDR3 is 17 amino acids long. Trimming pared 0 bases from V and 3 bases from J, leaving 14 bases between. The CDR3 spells CATSDLGVGAVKNIQYF. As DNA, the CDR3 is TGTGCCACCAGTGATTTGGGGGTTGGAGCGGTCAAAAACATTCAGTACTTC.

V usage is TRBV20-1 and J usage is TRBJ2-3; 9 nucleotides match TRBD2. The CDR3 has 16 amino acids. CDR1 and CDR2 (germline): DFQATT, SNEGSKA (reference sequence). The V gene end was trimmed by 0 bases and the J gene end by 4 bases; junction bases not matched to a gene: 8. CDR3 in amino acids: CSARDGSGGFADTQYF. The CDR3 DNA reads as TGCAGTGCTAGAGATGGGAGCGGGGGGTTCGCAGATACGCAGTATTTT.

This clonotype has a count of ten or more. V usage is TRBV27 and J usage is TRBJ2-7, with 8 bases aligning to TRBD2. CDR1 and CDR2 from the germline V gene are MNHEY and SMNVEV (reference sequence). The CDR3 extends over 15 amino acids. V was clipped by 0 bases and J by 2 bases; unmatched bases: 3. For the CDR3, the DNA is TGTGCCAGCAGTTTATCCGGGAGGGTCGCCTACGAGCAGTACTTC. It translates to CASSLSGRVAYEQYF.

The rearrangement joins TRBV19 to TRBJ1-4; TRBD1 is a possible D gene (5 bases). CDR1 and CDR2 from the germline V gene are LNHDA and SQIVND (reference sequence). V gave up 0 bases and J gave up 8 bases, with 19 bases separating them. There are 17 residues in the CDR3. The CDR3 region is CASSIDVTVGGEEKLFF. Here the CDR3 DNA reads TGTGCCAGTAGTATAGATGTGACAGTCGGGGGGGAGGAAAAACTGTTTTTT.

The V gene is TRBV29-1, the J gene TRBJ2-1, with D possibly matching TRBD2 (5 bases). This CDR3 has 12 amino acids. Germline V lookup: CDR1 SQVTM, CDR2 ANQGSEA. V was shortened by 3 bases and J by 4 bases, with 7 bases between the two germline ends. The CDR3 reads CSVDLAYNEQFF. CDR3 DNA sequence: TGCAGCGTTGATCTAGCTTACAATGAGCAGTTCTTC.

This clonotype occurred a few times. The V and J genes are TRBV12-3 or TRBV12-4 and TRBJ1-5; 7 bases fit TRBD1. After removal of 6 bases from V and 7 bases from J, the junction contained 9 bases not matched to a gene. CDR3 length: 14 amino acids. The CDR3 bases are TGTGCCAGCAGCAGCACAGGGGCGGGACAGCCCCAGCATTTT. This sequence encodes CASSSTGAGQPQHF.

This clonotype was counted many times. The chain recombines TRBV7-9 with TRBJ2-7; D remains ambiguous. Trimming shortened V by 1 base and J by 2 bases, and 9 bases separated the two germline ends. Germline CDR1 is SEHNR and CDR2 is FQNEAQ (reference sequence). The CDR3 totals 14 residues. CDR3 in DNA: TGTGCCAGCAGCTTAGTAGGCCAAGCCTACGAGCAGTACTTC. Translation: CASSLVGQAYEQYF.

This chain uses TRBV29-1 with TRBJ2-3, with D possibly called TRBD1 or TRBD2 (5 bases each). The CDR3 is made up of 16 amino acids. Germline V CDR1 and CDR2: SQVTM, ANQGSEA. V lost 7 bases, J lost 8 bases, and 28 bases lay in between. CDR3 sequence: CSARSRDLRSLGTQYF. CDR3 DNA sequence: TGCAGCGCCCGATCGAGGGACCTACGCTCACTTGGTACGCAGTATTTT.

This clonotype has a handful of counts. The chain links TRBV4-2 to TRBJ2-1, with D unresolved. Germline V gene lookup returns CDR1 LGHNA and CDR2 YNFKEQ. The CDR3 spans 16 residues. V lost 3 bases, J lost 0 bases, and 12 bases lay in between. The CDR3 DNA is TGTGCCAGCAGCCACCTGGCGCGGAGCTCCTACAATGAGCAGTTCTTC. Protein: CASSHLARSSYNEQFF.

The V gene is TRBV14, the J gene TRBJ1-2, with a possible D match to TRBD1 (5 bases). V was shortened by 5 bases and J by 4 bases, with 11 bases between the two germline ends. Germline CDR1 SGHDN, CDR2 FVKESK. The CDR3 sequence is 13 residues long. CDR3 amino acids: CASSERGFYGYTF. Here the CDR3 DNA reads TGTGCCAGCAGCGAAAGGGGTTTCTATGGCTACACCTTC.

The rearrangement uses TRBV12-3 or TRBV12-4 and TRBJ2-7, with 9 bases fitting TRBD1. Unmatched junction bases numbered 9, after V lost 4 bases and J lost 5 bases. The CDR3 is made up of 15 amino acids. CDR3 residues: CASSSSQGARHEQYF. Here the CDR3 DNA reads TGTGCCAGCAGTTCATCACAGGGGGCGCGCCACGAGCAGTACTTC.

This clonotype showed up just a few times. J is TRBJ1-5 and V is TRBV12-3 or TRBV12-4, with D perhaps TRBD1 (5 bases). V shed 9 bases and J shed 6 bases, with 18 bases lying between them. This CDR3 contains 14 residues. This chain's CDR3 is CASSDMGHRQPQHF. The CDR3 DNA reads TGTGCCAGTTCCGACATGGGGCATCGTCAGCCCCAGCATTTT.

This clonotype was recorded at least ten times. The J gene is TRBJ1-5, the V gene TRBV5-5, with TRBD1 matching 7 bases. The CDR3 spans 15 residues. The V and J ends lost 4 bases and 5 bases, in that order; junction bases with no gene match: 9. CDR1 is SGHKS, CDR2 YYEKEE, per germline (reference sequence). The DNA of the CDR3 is TGTGCCAGCAGCGAGACAGGGACTAAAGATCAGCCCCAGCATTTT. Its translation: CASSETGTKDQPQHF.

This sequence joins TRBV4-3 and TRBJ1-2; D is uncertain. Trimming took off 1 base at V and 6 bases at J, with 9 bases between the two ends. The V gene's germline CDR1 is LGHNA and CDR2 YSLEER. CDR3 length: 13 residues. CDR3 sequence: CASSQAGVNGYTF. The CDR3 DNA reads TGCGCCAGCAGCCAAGCAGGAGTCAATGGCTACACCTTC.

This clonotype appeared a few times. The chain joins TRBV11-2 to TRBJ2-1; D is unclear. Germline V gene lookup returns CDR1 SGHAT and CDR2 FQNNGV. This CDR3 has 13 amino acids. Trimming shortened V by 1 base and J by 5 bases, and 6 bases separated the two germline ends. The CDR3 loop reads CASSLGLNNEQFF. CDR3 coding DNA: TGTGCCAGCAGCTTAGGGCTAAACAATGAGCAGTTCTTC.